The present entry profiles one T cell receptor (beta chain) with its context. This record belongs to a study of blood T cell repertoires in COVID-19. Study as a whole: Samples taken during acute and convalescent COVID-19 were collected in the United States, Italy and Spain.

The CDR3 contains 16 residues. CDR1 is SNHLY and CDR2 is FYNNEI in the germline V gene. The V and J ends lost 7 bases and 6 bases respectively, with 23 bases between them. The assay was immunoSEQ multiplex PCR, and TCRdb's table has in-frame clones only and misses some. The sample includes over 100,000 clones, approximately 80% of them seen just once. The source is a woman between 45 and 65 years old with acute or convalescent COVID-19. The sample consisted of peripheral blood. This chain connects TRBV2 to TRBJ2-3, with D maybe TRBD2 (5 bases). CDR3 sequence (DNA): TGTGCCAGCACCGTCCAGCTAGCTTCCTCGTTGGATACGCAGTATTTT. Its translation: CASTVQLASSLDTQYF. The variable domain in full, with the rest retrieved from reference TRBV2 and TRBJ2-3, is EPEVTQTPSHQVTQMGQEVILRCVPISNHLYFYWYRQILGQKVEFLVSFYNNEISEKSEIFDDQFSVERPDGSNFTLKIRSTKLEDSAMYFCASTVQLASSLDTQYFGPGTRLTVL.